This T cell receptor beta chain was found in a study of OX40 agonist ivuxolimab in advanced cancers. Background for the entire study: Ivuxolimab was an agonistic, fully human IgG2 monoclonal antibody directed against OX40 (CD134), a costimulatory receptor. Intravenous ivuxolimab was administered to patients every 2 weeks at six dose levels: 0.01, 0.1, 0.3, 1.5, 3 and 10 mg/kg. Of the approximately 54 dose-escalation patients, hepatocellular carcinoma was present in roughly 19, melanoma in around 15, renal cell carcinoma in 9 and head and neck cancer in 9. The dose-escalation cohort was 82.7% male with a mean age of roughly 60 years, ranging from about 23 to 85. Prior anti-PD-1, anti-PD-L1 or anti-CTLA-4 therapy was permitted, and approximately 39% of dose-escalation patients had received checkpoint inhibitors. Partial responses occurred in three dose-escalation patients: two with cutaneous melanoma and one with hepatocellular carcinoma. Peripheral TCRbeta sequencing aimed to test whether ivuxolimab altered TCR sequence diversity and caused clonal T-cell expansion. The monotherapy dose-escalation portion (N ≈ 50 patients) of the phase I ivuxolimab trial is reported in the paper. Findings and caveats that apply to the study as a whole: On average, CD8+ T cells showed more expanded clones than CD4+ T cells after ivuxolimab. At doses from 0.1 to 3.0 mg/kg, clonal expansion was seen in both CD4+ and CD8+ blood T cells between baseline and week 6. In partial responders in the 0.1-3.0 mg/kg groups, normalized peripheral clonal expansion was found to be among the lowest, especially among CD8+ T cells. Which antigens the clonally expanded peripheral T cells were specific for was not determined. Low levels of normalized T-cell clonal expansion were also seen in some patients who did not respond.

As to this clone: Its antigen remains unidentified. No much larger clonotype is one base removed from it; base qualities were not supplied.

For sequencing of the TCRbeta CDR3 region, genomic DNA was extracted from the sorted cells. The immunoSEQ Assay was used for sequencing of TCRbeta CDR3 regions. The table comes from immuneACCESS by way of TCRdb, which keeps in-frame sequences with V and J called. Part of the clones is missing from these tables; in studies checked, under half for an unresolved V gene and the rest for unknown reasons. The sample table records fewer than 70,000 clones; more than 85% of these occur just once. The ten largest clones represent around 0.42% of the sample. The trial excluded patients who had a history of autoimmune disease or were on systemic immunosuppression. Peripheral blood for TCR sequencing was collected from all dose cohorts at baseline, on cycle 4 day 1, and on cycle 7 day 1. The samples were drawn from a first-in-human, open-label, multicenter phase I dose-escalation trial of ivuxolimab. Adults with locally advanced or metastatic melanoma, renal cell, hepatocellular, or head and neck squamous cell carcinoma were enrolled in the trial. Before TCR sequencing, CD4+ T cells and CD8+ T cells from peripheral blood were sorted into separate populations.

This clonotype was sampled from an adult with an advanced solid tumor such as melanoma, head and neck, liver or kidney cancer. The sequencing here drew on CD4+ or CD8+ T cells sorted from blood, taken in a trial of the OX40 agonist ivuxolimab.

The DNA sequence is as follows: TGTGCCAGCTCACCGTCCAGGGGGTGGACAGATACGCAGTATTTT. Its protein reads: CASSPSRGWTDTQYF. Recombination joined TRBV18 with TRBJ2-3; 7 bases in between match TRBD1. Measured from the cysteine to the phenylalanine, the CDR3 is 15 residues long. CDR3 DNA is the only sequence kept; it has 45 bases, read in frame from the first base. Sequences KGHSH (CDR1) and LQKENI (CDR2) are obtained from the germline V gene. Unmatched junction bases come to 6, with V trimmed by 3 bases and J by 3 bases.